These T cell receptor beta chains were read from a single sample in a study of cytomegalovirus exposure and HLA in healthy donors. Profiling relied on immunoSEQ multiplex PCR, and the TCRdb table lists in-frame clones only, not all of them. Of 180,000 or so clones detected, about 72% appear once; the ten largest clones hold about 2.5%. The sequenced sample consisted of PBMCs. These receptors came from a human donor in good health. CDR3s include the opening cysteine and the closing phenylalanine or tryptophan. Fields, in order: clone size, V gene, D gene, J gene, CDR3 protein, CDR3 DNA. The D gene is left open where the match is weak. Rows give clone size only sometimes, using once, few, many, or a class for an expanded clone.

size: NA
V: TRBV18
D: TRBD1
J: TRBJ1-5
CDR3: CASSLGQINQPQHF
DNA: TGTGCCAGCTCGTTGGGACAGATAAATCAGCCCCAGCATTTT

size: NA
V: TRBV19
D: NA
J: TRBJ1-1
CDR3: CASSLGAANTEAFF
DNA: TGTGCCAGTAGTCTCGGAGCCGCGAACACTGAAGCTTTCTTT

size: NA
V: TRBV5-8
D: TRBD1
J: TRBJ1-1
CDR3: CASSSGQGLVNTEAFF
DNA: TGTGCCAGCAGCTCCGGACAGGGACTGGTGAACACTGAAGCTTTCTTT

size: once
V: TRBV2
D: TRBD2
J: TRBJ2-7
CDR3: CASSEAVAGSSYEQYF
DNA: TGTGCCAGCAGTGAAGCAGTAGCGGGTAGCTCCTACGAGCAGTACTTC

size: NA
V: TRBV28
D: NA
J: TRBJ1-1
CDR3: CASSSSGGGNTEAFF
DNA: TGTGCCAGCAGTTCCTCCGGCGGGGGGAACACTGAAGCTTTCTTT

size: NA
V: TRBV29-1
D: TRBD1
J: TRBJ1-1
CDR3: CSSRGGWGTEAFF
DNA: TGCAGCTCCCGAGGGGGCTGGGGGACTGAAGCTTTCTTT

size: NA
V: TRBV5-1
D: TRBD1
J: TRBJ2-3
CDR3: CASSLEGGQGGDTQYF
DNA: TGCGCCAGCAGCTTGGAAGGTGGACAGGGAGGAGATACGCAGTATTTT

size: few
V: TRBV5-1
D: NA
J: TRBJ2-7
CDR3: CASSKEYYEQYF
DNA: TGCGCCAGCAGCAAGGAGTACTACGAGCAGTACTTC

size: NA
V: TRBV15
D: TRBD1
J: TRBJ2-7
CDR3: CATSRDPFYGTGVSYEQYF
DNA: TGTGCCACCAGCAGAGACCCGTTCTACGGGACAGGGGTTTCCTACGAGCAGTACTTC

size: once
V: TRBV5-6
D: TRBD2
J: TRBJ2-5
CDR3: CASSLVGSGGGTETQYF
DNA: TGTGCCAGCAGCTTGGTTGGTAGCGGGGGGGGTACGGAGACCCAGTACTTC

size: NA
V: TRBV4-1
D: NA
J: TRBJ1-5
CDR3: CASSQSIPLGTTDQPQHF
DNA: TGCGCCAGCAGCCAATCTATCCCCCTAGGCACTACTGATCAGCCCCAGCATTTT

size: NA
V: TRBV27
D: TRBD2
J: TRBJ2-7
CDR3: CASSYVAGGPYEQYF
DNA: TGTGCCAGCAGTTACGTAGCGGGGGGGCCGTACGAGCAGTACTTC

size: NA
V: TRBV14
D: TRBD1
J: TRBJ1-2
CDR3: CASSPSGTGGRGYTF
DNA: TGTGCCAGCAGCCCTTCCGGGACAGGGGGAAGAGGCTACACCTTC

size: NA
V: TRBV5-1
D: NA
J: TRBJ1-3
CDR3: CASSLTANSGNTIYF
DNA: TGCGCCAGCAGCTTAACAGCCAACTCTGGAAACACCATATATTTT

size: NA
V: TRBV29-1
D: NA
J: TRBJ1-1
CDR3: CSVEPGGKTEAFF
DNA: TGCAGCGTTGAACCCGGGGGGAAGACTGAAGCTTTCTTT

size: once
V: TRBV9
D: TRBD2
J: TRBJ2-2
CDR3: CASSGLGGGAGELFF
DNA: TGTGCCAGCAGCGGCCTCGGCGGGGGGGCCGGGGAGCTGTTTTTT

size: NA
V: TRBV4-3
D: NA
J: TRBJ1-6
CDR3: CASSQDTDSYNSPLHF
DNA: TGCGCCAGCAGCCAAGATACGGACAGTTATAATTCACCCCTCCACTTT

size: once
V: TRBV5-1
D: TRBD1
J: TRBJ2-3
CDR3: CASSLTGADTQYF
DNA: TGCGCCAGCAGCTTGACAGGGGCAGATACGCAGTATTTT

size: few
V: TRBV5-6
D: NA
J: TRBJ1-2
CDR3: CASSLDRGYTF
DNA: TGTGCCAGCAGCTTGGATCGTGGCTACACCTTC

size: NA
V: TRBV15
D: TRBD1
J: TRBJ1-1
CDR3: CATSSQDRVSTEAFF
DNA: TGTGCCACCAGCAGTCAGGACAGGGTGAGCACTGAAGCTTTCTTT

size: NA
V: TRBV9
D: TRBD1
J: TRBJ1-3
CDR3: CASSGGTAGNTIYF
DNA: TGTGCCAGCAGCGGGGGGACAGCTGGAAACACCATATATTTT

size: once
V: TRBV27
D: NA
J: TRBJ2-1
CDR3: CASSFLGQDNEQFF
DNA: TGTGCCAGCAGTTTTTTGGGCCAGGACAATGAGCAGTTCTTC

size: NA
V: TRBV6-5
D: NA
J: TRBJ2-7
CDR3: CASSYSVGAYEQYF
DNA: TGTGCCAGCAGTTACTCCGTAGGGGCATACGAGCAGTACTTC